This TCR beta chain emerged from a study of shared clonotypes between healthy human individuals. The V end lost 6 bases, the J end lost 1 base, and 9 bases lay between the germline ends. CDR1 SNHLY and CDR2 FYNNEI come from the germline V gene. This CDR3 has 14 residues. Sequencing used immunoSEQ multiplex PCR; TCRdb keeps in-frame clones, though not all of them. The sample records 2 million to 3 million clones, 93% being singletons. Sequenced: naive CD4+ T cells from PBMCs. The subset here: CD45RA+ positively selected. The receptor's source is a man in his late teens or twenties in good health. Some clones in this sample may be carry-over from other donors' samples. V usage is TRBV2 and J usage is TRBJ2-2; no reliable D call. CDR3 amino acids: CASSPSRNTGELFF. CDR3 nucleotide sequence: TGTGCCAGCAGCCCGTCCCGGAACACCGGGGAGCTGTTTTTT. Full variable domain (rest looked up from reference TRBV2 and TRBJ2-2): EPEVTQTPSHQVTQMGQEVILRCVPISNHLYFYWYRQILGQKVEFLVSFYNNEISEKSEIFDDQFSVERPDGSNFTLKIRSTKLEDSAMYFCASSPSRNTGELFFGEGSRLTVL.